This entry lists 30 T cell receptor beta chains sequenced from one sample in a study of blood T cells in healthy people across ages. A sample-barcoded 5' primer and a J-beta primer mix were used in a second PCR of about 7 to 12 cycles. MiXCR was run by TCRdb on the 5' RACE reads, yielding one entry per CDR3 protein. The profile shows over 950,000 distinct CDR3 sequences, roughly half of them singletons. Material for sequencing was blood. These receptors originate from a woman aged 60-70 years in good health.

As for this clonotype: No conserved phenylalanine or tryptophan ends this CDR3, so it is likely a read error. The limits of the CDR3 on the DNA are not certain, so only TCRdb's listed CDR3 is given. This rearrangement joins TRBV15 to TRBJ1-2; the listed D gene, TRBD1, was not tested against the DNA. Germline V gene data show CDR1 as LNHNV and CDR2 as YYDKDF (reference sequence). The CDR3 is 15 amino acids long, termini counted. The CDR3 sequence: CATQRERGSSYGYTC.

This clonotype has a handful of counts. V gene TRBV29-1 combines with J gene TRBJ2-5; weak D call: TRBD1 (6 bases). CDR1 and CDR2 from the germline V gene are SQVTM and ANQGSEA. V lost 2 bases to trimming and J lost 0 bases, with 16 bases between them. This CDR3 has 16 residues. CDR3 sequence reads: CSVEWRKNRDQETQYF. CDR3 DNA sequence: TGCAGCGTTGAATGGCGGAAGAACAGGGACCAAGAGACCCAGTACTTC.

The table lists this clonotype with a few counts. The chain links TRBV4-3 to TRBJ2-7, with TRBD2 matching 10 bases. V trimming: 4 bases; J trimming: 12 bases; junction bases outside the gene matches: 9. Germline lookup yields CDR1 LGHNA and CDR2 YSLEER. CDR3 length: 13 amino acids. In DNA, the CDR3 is TGCGCCAGCAGCCCGGCGGCTAGCGGGAGTTTGTACTTC. As protein: CASSPAASGSLYF.

Comments on this clonotype: The junction does not match germline at one end; this may be a read error. The chain combines TRBV12-3 or TRBV12-4 with TRBJ2-1, with D perhaps matching TRBD2 (6 bases). The CDR3 has 16 amino acids. CDR3 loop: CASSSRLGYGYTEQFF. CDR3 DNA sequence: TGTGCCAGCAGTTCCAGACTAGGTTACGGGTACACTGAGCAGTTCTTC.

This clonotype showed up just a few times. The chain has TRBV5-1 and TRBJ2-3; D not resolved. V was shortened by 1 base and J by 6 bases, with 15 bases between the two germline ends. This CDR3 has 15 residues. The germline V gene has CDR1 SGHRS and CDR2 YFSETQ. In DNA, the CDR3 is TGCGCCAGCAGCTTGATAGACTGGCAGAGGGATACGCAGTATTTT. This encodes CASSLIDWQRDTQYF.

This chain uses TRBV6-5 with TRBJ2-3; 7 bases map to TRBD1. The CDR3 extends over 14 amino acids. The V gene's germline CDR1 is MNHEY and CDR2 SVGAGI. J gave up 3 bases and V 2 bases, and 2 bases lay outside the gene matches. CDR3 in DNA: TGTGCCAGCAGTTACGGACAGGCAACAGATACGCAGTATTTT. This encodes CASSYGQATDTQYF.

This clonotype appeared a few times. The chain links TRBV24-1 to TRBJ2-5, with a possible D match to TRBD2 (5 bases). The CDR3 contains 13 residues. Germline V gives CDR1 KGHDR, CDR2 SFDVKD. The V end lost 6 bases, the J end lost 11 bases, and 18 bases lay between the germline ends. The CDR3, as DNA: TGTGCCACCAGTATTCCGGGCGCGAGGGAGCAGTACTTC. Amino acid sequence: CATSIPGAREQYF.

The chain couples TRBV2 to TRBJ1-3; D is unresolved. Germline CDR1 and CDR2: SNHLY and FYNNEI. This CDR3 spans 16 amino acids. Between the trimmed V and J ends, which lost 7 bases and 4 bases, there was a span of 20 bases. CDR3 loop: CASTLAESYQGNTIYF. As DNA, the CDR3 is TGTGCCAGCACCCTGGCTGAAAGTTATCAAGGAAACACCATATATTTT. The whole variable domain, filled in from reference TRBV2 and TRBJ1-3, reads EPEVTQTPSHQVTQMGQEVILRCVPISNHLYFYWYRQILGQKVEFLVSFYNNEISEKSEIFDDQFSVERPDGSNFTLKIRSTKLEDSAMYFCASTLAESYQGNTIYFGEGSWLTVV.

There are a few counts of this clonotype. The V call is TRBV27, the J call TRBJ1-2; D gene ambiguous. The CDR3 covers 16 residues. CDR1 is MNHEY and CDR2 is SMNVEV in the germline V gene (reference sequence). V was shortened by 4 bases and J by 4 bases, with 19 bases between the two germline ends. The CDR3 sequence is CASSSRLRGRGYGYTF. The DNA for the CDR3 is TGTGCCAGCAGTTCACGACTTCGCGGGAGAGGCTATGGCTACACCTTC.

As regards this clonotype: A much larger clone differs by one base, so this may be a read error. The chain couples TRBV20-1 to TRBJ2-1; TRBD1 or TRBD2 may be the D gene (5 bases each). TRBJ2-7 matches the DNA end more closely, so the J call is doubtful. Germline V gene data show CDR1 as DFQATT and CDR2 as SNEGSKA (reference sequence). The CDR3 is made up of 13 amino acids. Here the CDR3 reads CSAPPGPLREQYF. The CDR3 DNA sequence: TGCAGTGCTCCCCCGGGACCTCTACGGGAGCAGTACTTC.

The chain uses TRBV7-9 and TRBJ2-5, with TRBD2 matching 12 bases. The CDR3 has 16 residues. Germline V gene lookup returns CDR1 SEHNR and CDR2 FQNEAQ (reference sequence). The trim removed 5 bases at V and 5 bases at J, leaving 9 bases unmatched. DNA for the CDR3: TGTGCCAGCAGCCAATTGACTAGCGGGAGATGGGAGACCCAGTACTTC. This sequence encodes CASSQLTSGRWETQYF.

The rearrangement links TRBV12-3 or TRBV12-4 to TRBJ2-1; tentative D call: TRBD2 (7 bases). CDR3 length equals 16 residues. With 1 base removed from V and 5 bases from J, the gap between germline ends came to 15 bases. The CDR3 DNA sequence: TGTGCCAGCAGTTTAGGCAGGGGTGCGGGAGACAATGAGCAGTTCTTC. Protein sequence: CASSLGRGAGDNEQFF.

The chain combines TRBV13 with TRBJ2-7; no reliable D call. Trimming stripped 6 bases from V and 6 bases from J, with 15 bases between. CDR3 length: 13 residues. CDR1 is PRHDT, CDR2 FYEKMQ, per germline (reference sequence). CDR3 DNA: TGTGCCAGCAGTAACTCGGCGGTGGGCGAGCAGTACTTC. Its protein product is CASSNSAVGEQYF.

This chain joins TRBV28 and TRBJ1-2, with TRBD1 matching 7 bases. The CDR3 has 14 amino acids. The germline V gene encodes CDR1 MDHEN and CDR2 SYDVKM. After removal of 10 bases from V and 7 bases from J, the junction contained 15 bases not matched to a gene. The CDR3 DNA sequence: TGTGCCACCAGCCCCGGAACAGGGGTTAGTGGCTACACCTTC. It codes for CATSPGTGVSGYTF.

The V and J genes are TRBV29-1 and TRBJ2-1; TRBD1 aligns across 7 bases. The better agreement between TRBJ2-7 and the DNA end casts doubt on the J call. CDR1 SQVTM and CDR2 ANQGSEA come from the germline V gene. The CDR3 is 12 residues long. The CDR3 protein is CSARQGYNEQYF. DNA of the CDR3: TGCAGCGCCCGACAGGGATACAATGAGCAGTACTTC.

The chain combines TRBV27 with TRBJ2-7; no clear D gene. V shed 4 bases and J shed 3 bases, with 10 bases lying between them. Germline V gene data show CDR1 as MNHEY and CDR2 as SMNVEV (reference sequence). CDR3 length: 13 residues. The CDR3 bases are TGTGCCAGCAGTTCTGGCAGCCACTACGAGCAGTACTTC. Its translation: CASSSGSHYEQYF.

This sequence joins TRBV19 and TRBJ2-6, with D unresolved. CDR1 is LNHDA, CDR2 SQIVND, per germline (reference sequence). CDR3 length equals 17 residues. With 3 bases removed from V and 0 bases from J, the gap between germline ends came to 12 bases. The CDR3 is CASSIPGSHSGANVLTF. The DNA for the CDR3 is TGTGCCAGTAGTATCCCGGGCAGCCACTCTGGGGCCAACGTCCTGACTTTC.

The gene calls are TRBV6-6 and TRBJ2-7; TRBD2 is a possible D gene (5 bases). The V end was cut by 6 bases, the J end by 4 bases, with 13 bases between. The germline CDR1 and CDR2 sequences are MNHNY and SVGAGI (reference sequence). The CDR3 loop spans 13 amino acids. The CDR3 spells CASRREGAYEQYF. CDR3 nucleotide sequence: TGTGCCAGCAGAAGAGAGGGCGCTTACGAGCAGTACTTC.

This sequence joins TRBV5-1 and TRBJ2-6; D might be TRBD2 (6 bases). Trimming pared 4 bases from V and 7 bases from J, leaving 12 bases between. Germline V CDR1 and CDR2: SGHRS, YFSETQ. This CDR3 has 14 residues. Here the CDR3 DNA reads TGCGCCAGCAGCGTACCAGGGACTGCCAACGTCCTGACTTTC. It yields the protein CASSVPGTANVLTF.

The V call is TRBV29-1, the J call TRBJ2-3, with 8 bases lining up with TRBD2. This CDR3 region has 14 residues. Germline values: CDR1 SQVTM, CDR2 ANQGSEA. V dropped 4 bases and J dropped 5; count of bases not matched to a gene: 8. DNA for the CDR3: TGCAGCGTTGGACGGGGGGGACGGGAAGATACGCAGTATTTT. Translating gives CSVGRGGREDTQYF.

Turning to this clonotype: Mismatch with germline at one junction end may stem from a read error. The chain couples TRBV11-2 to TRBJ1-5, with D unresolved. Germline V gene lookup returns CDR1 SGHAT and CDR2 FQNNGV. There are 15 residues in the CDR3. CDR3 nucleotide sequence: TGTGCCAGCAGCCTAGAGATTGCGGGGAATCAGCCCCAGCATTTT. Its translation: CASSLEIAGNQPQHF.

This clonotype was observed a single time. The rearrangement joins TRBV2 to TRBJ2-5; possible D gene TRBD1, 5 bases. The J call is in doubt because the DNA end fits TRBJ2-7 better. The CDR3 totals 11 residues. Germline CDR1 SNHLY, CDR2 FYNNEI. The CDR3 loop reads CARTVSYEQYF. The CDR3 DNA follows: TGTGCCAGGACAGTGTCCTACGAGCAGTACTTC.

This clonotype has ten or more counts. This chain connects TRBV29-1 to TRBJ2-2; 8 nucleotides agree with TRBD1. CDR1 and CDR2 from the germline V gene are SQVTM and ANQGSEA. The CDR3 spans 14 residues. With 7 bases clipped from V and 6 bases from J, the junction kept 10 bases outside the gene matches. The CDR3 DNA is TGCAGCGCCCAACAGGGGGAACTAGCCGGGGAGCTGTTTTTT. Translating gives CSAQQGELAGELFF.

This chain joins TRBV20-1 and TRBJ1-1, with D possibly TRBD1 on 5 matching bases. CDR1 and CDR2 from the germline V gene are DFQATT and SNEGSKA (reference sequence). The CDR3 has 15 residues. V was clipped by 1 base and J by 4 bases, with 16 bases between them. This chain's CDR3 is CSARARWGEGTEAFF. The DNA of the CDR3 is TGCAGTGCTAGAGCACGATGGGGCGAAGGCACTGAAGCTTTCTTT.

J is TRBJ2-1 and V is TRBV20-1, with D perhaps TRBD2 (7 bases). The ends were cut back, 3 bases at V and 10 bases at J, with 22 bases in the middle. The CDR3 is made up of 15 amino acids. Germline CDR1 reads DFQATT; CDR2 reads SNEGSKA (reference sequence). CDR3 amino acids: CSASRDAGAKYEQFF. Here the CDR3 DNA reads TGCAGTGCTAGTCGGGACGCGGGGGCTAAATACGAGCAGTTCTTC.

The rearrangement links TRBV7-2 to TRBJ2-3, with D hard to call. Trimming removed 5 bases from V and 2 bases from J, with 14 bases in between. The CDR3 spans 15 residues. The germline V gene has CDR1 SGHTA and CDR2 FQGNSA. The CDR3 protein is CASSGYTILTDTQYF. The CDR3 DNA follows: TGTGCCAGCAGCGGCTACACCATTCTCACAGATACGCAGTATTTT.

This chain joins TRBV5-1 and TRBJ2-1; 12 nucleotides match TRBD2. This CDR3 has 16 residues. CDR1 and CDR2 from the germline V gene are SGHRS and YFSETQ. Trimming cost V 2 bases and J 8 bases; bases outside gene matches: 8. DNA of the CDR3: TGCGCCAGCAGCTTAGATGGACTAGCGGGGACCGATGAGCAGTTCTTC. Encoded protein: CASSLDGLAGTDEQFF. The variable domain in full, completed from reference TRBV5-1 and TRBJ2-1, reads KAGVTQTPRYLIKTRGQQVTLSCSPISGHRSVSWYQQTPGQGLQFLFEYFSETQRNKGNFPGRFSGRQFSNSRSEMNVSTLELGDSALYLCASSLDGLAGTDEQFFGPGTRLTVL.

The CDR3 DNA is TGTGCCAGGCCGAGGGGCGGGATGAATAGCAATCAGCCCCAGCATTTT. This encodes CARPRGGMNSNQPQHF. This chain links TRBV21-1 with TRBJ1-5; TRBD1, as called in the table, went unchecked against the DNA. TRBV21-1 is assigned pseudogene status. The CDR3 has 16 residues.

The chain has TRBV7-9 and TRBJ1-5; the D gene is possibly TRBD1 (6 bases). Germline V CDR1 and CDR2: SEHNR, FQNEAQ (reference sequence). The CDR3 totals 19 residues. Trimming pared 5 bases from V and 5 bases from J, leaving 28 bases between. Here the CDR3 DNA reads TGTGCCAGCAGCCCCCAGGGGAAGCCGGTTCGAGTGGGGGATCAGCCCCAGCATTTT. Its translation is CASSPQGKPVRVGDQPQHF.

Only a few counts were recorded for this clonotype. This chain links TRBV28 with TRBJ2-5, with 12 bases that match TRBD2. This CDR3 is 15 amino acids long. J lost 2 bases, V lost 7 bases, and 5 bases had no gene match. Looked up from germline, CDR1 is MDHEN and CDR2 is SYDVKM. CDR3 amino acids: CASTPTSGGQETQYF. DNA of the CDR3: TGTGCCAGCACACCGACTAGCGGGGGACAAGAGACCCAGTACTTC.